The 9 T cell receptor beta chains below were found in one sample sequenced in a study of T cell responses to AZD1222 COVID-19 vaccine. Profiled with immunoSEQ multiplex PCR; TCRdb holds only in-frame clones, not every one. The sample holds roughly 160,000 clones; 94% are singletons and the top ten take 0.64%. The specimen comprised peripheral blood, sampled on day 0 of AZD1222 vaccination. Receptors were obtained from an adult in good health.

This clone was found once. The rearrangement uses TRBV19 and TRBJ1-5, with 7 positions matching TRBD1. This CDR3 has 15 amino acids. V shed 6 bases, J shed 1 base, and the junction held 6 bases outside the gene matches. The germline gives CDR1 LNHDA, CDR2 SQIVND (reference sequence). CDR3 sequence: CASSPRDSSNQPQHF. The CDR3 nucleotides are TGTGCCAGTAGCCCCCGGGACAGCAGCAATCAGCCCCAGCATTTT. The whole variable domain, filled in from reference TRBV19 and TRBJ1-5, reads DGGITQSPKYLFRKEGQNVTLSCEQNLNHDAMYWYRQDPGQGLRLIYYSQIVNDFQKGDIAEGYSVSREKKESFPLTVTSAQKNPTAFYLCASSPRDSSNQPQHFGDGTRLSIL.

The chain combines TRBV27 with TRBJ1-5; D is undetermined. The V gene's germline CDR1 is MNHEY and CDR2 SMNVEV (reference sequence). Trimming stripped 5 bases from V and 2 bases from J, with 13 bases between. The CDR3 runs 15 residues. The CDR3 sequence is CASSLAWTGNQPQHF. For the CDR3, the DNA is TGTGCCAGCAGTCTCGCATGGACCGGCAATCAGCCCCAGCATTTT.

The DNA for the CDR3 is TGTGCCAGCTCATCGGAGGTGCCTAATTCACCCCTCCACTTT. Translation gives CASSSEVPNSPLHF. The chain carries TRBV18 and TRBJ1-6; no firm D call. V was trimmed by 5 bases and J by 6 bases, leaving 11 bases between them. Germline-derived CDR1 and CDR2 are KGHSH and LQKENI. The CDR3 runs to 14 residues.

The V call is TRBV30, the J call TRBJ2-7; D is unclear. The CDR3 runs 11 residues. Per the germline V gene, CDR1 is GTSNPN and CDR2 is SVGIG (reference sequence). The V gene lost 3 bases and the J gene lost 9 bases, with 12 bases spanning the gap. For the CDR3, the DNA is TGTGCCTGGAGGACCCCAGGCGGGCAGTACTTC. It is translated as CAWRTPGGQYF. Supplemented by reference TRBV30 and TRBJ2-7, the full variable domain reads SQTIHQWPATLVQPVGSPLSLECTVEGTSNPNLYWYRQAAGRGLQLLFYSVGIGQISSEVPQNLSASRPQDRQFILSSKKLLLSDSGFYLCAWRTPGGQYFGPGTRLTVT.

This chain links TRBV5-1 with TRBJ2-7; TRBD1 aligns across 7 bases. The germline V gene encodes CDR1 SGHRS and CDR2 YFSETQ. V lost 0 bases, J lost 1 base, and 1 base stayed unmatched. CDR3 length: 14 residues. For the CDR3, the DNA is TGCGCCAGCAGCTTGGAGGGACAGTCCTACGAGCAGTACTTC. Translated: CASSLEGQSYEQYF.

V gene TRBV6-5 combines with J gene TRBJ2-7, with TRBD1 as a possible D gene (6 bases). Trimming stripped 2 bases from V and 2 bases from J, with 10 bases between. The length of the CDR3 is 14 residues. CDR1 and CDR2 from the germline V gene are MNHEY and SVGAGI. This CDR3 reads CASSYADSPYEQYF. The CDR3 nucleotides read TGTGCCAGCAGTTACGCGGACAGTCCCTACGAGCAGTACTTC.

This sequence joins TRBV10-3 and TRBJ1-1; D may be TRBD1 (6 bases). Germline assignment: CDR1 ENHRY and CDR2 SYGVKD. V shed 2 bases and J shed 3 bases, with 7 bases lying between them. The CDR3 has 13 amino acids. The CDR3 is CAISETGHTEAFF. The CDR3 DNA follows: TGTGCCATCAGTGAGACAGGGCACACTGAAGCTTTCTTT.

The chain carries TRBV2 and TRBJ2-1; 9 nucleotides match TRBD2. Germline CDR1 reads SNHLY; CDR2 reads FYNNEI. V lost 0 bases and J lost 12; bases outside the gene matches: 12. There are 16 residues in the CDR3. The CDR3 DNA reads TGTGCCAGCAGTGAAGCGGAGGCGGGAGGGCTAATTTCGCAGTTCTTC. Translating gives CASSEAEAGGLISQFF.

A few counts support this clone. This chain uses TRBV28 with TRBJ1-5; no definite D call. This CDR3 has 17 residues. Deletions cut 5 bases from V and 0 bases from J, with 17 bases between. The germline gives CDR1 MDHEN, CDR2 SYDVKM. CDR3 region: CASSGVQSRYSNQPQHF. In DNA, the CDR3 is TGTGCCAGCAGTGGAGTACAGAGCCGTTATAGCAATCAGCCCCAGCATTTT.